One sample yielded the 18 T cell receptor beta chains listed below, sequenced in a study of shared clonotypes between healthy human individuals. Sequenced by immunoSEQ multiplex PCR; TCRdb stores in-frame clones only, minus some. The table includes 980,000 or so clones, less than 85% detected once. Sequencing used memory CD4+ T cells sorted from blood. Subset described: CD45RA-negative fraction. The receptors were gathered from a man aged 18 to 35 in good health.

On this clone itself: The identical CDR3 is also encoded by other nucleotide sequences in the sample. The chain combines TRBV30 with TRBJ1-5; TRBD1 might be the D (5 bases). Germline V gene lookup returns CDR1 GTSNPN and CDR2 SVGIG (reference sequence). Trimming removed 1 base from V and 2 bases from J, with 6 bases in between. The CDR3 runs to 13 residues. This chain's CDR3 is CAWSGGGNQPQHF. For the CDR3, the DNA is TGTGCCTGGAGTGGAGGGGGCAATCAGCCCCAGCATTTT.

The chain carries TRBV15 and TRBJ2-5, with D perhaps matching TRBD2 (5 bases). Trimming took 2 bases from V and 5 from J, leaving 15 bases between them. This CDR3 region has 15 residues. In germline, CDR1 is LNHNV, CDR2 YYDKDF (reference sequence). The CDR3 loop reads CATSRNLGRVETQYF. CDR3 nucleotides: TGTGCCACCAGCAGAAACCTCGGGCGGGTCGAGACCCAGTACTTC.

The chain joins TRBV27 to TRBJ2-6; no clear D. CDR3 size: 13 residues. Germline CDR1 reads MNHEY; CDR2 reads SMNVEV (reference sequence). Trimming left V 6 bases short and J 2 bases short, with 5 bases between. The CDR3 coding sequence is TGTGCCAGCAGCCCTGCTGGGGCCAACGTCCTGACTTTC. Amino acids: CASSPAGANVLTF.

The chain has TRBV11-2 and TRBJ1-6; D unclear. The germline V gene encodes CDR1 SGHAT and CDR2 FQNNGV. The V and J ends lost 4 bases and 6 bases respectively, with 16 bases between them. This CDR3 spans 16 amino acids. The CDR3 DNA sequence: TGTGCCAGCAGCTCCGTTAGTGGTCTGGGTAATTCACCCCTCCACTTT. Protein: CASSSVSGLGNSPLHF.

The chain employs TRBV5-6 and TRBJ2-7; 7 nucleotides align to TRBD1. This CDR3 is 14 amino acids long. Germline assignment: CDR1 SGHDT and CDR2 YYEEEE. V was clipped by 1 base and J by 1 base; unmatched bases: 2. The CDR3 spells CASSLYRGSYEQYF. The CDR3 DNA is TGTGCCAGCAGCTTGTACAGGGGTTCCTACGAGCAGTACTTC.

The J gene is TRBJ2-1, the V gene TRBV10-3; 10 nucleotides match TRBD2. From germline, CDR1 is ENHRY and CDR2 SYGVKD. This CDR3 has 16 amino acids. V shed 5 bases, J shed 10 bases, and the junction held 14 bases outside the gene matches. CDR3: CAISPARTSGSGEQFF. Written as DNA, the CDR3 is TGTGCCATCAGTCCAGCGAGGACTAGCGGTTCTGGAGAGCAGTTCTTC.

The CDR3: CASSRDGTGELFF. As DNA, the CDR3 is TGTGCCAGCTCCCGCGACGGTACCGGGGAGCTGTTTTTT. The chain couples TRBV18 to TRBJ2-2, with D unclear. Trimming took off 6 bases at V and 5 bases at J, with 10 bases between the two ends. Germline values: CDR1 KGHSH, CDR2 LQKENI. This CDR3 has 13 amino acids.

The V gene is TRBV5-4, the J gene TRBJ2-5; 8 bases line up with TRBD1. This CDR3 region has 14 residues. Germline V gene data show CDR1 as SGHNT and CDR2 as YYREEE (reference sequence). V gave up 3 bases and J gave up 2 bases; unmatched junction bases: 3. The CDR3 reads CASSWGTGQETQYF. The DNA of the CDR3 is TGTGCCAGCAGCTGGGGGACAGGTCAAGAGACCCAGTACTTC.

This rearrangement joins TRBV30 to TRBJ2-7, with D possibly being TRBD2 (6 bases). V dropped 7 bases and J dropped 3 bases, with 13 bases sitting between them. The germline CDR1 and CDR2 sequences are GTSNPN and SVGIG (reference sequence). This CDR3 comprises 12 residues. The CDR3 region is CALRGLRYEQYF. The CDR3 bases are TGTGCCTTACGGGGACTCCGCTACGAGCAGTACTTC. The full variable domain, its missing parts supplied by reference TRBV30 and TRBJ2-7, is SQTIHQWPATLVQPVGSPLSLECTVEGTSNPNLYWYRQAAGRGLQLLFYSVGIGQISSEVPQNLSASRPQDRQFILSSKKLLLSDSGFYLCALRGLRYEQYFGPGTRLTVT.

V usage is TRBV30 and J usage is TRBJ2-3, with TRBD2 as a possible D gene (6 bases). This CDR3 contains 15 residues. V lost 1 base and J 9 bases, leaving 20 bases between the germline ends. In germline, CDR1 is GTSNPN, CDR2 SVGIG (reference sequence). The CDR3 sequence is CAWSDLPAGFRTQYF. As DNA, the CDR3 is TGTGCCTGGAGTGACCTCCCAGCGGGCTTTAGGACGCAGTATTTT. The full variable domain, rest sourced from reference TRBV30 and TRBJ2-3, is SQTIHQWPATLVQPVGSPLSLECTVEGTSNPNLYWYRQAAGRGLQLLFYSVGIGQISSEVPQNLSASRPQDRQFILSSKKLLLSDSGFYLCAWSDLPAGFRTQYFGPGTRLTVL.

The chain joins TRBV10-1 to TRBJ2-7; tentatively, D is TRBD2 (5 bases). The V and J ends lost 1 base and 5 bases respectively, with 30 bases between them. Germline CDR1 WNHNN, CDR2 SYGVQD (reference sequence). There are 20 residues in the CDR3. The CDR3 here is CASSECSLGESLERVDEQYF. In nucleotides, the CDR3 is TGCGCCAGCAGTGAGTGCAGCCTTGGGGAGAGCCTCGAAAGGGTCGACGAGCAGTACTTC.

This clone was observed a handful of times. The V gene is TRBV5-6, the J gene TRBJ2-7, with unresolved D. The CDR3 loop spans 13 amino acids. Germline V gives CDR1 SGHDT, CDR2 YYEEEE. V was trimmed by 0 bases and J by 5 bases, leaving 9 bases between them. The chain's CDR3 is CASSLGQTHEQYF. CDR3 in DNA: TGTGCCAGCAGCTTGGGTCAAACCCACGAGCAGTACTTC.

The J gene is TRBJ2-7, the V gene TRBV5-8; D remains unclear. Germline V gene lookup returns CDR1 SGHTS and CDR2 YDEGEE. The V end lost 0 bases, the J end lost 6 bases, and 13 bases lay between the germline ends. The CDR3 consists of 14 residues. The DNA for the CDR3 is TGTGCCAGCAGCTTGGAGGCAGGCTCGGTCGAGCAGTACTTC. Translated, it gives CASSLEAGSVEQYF.

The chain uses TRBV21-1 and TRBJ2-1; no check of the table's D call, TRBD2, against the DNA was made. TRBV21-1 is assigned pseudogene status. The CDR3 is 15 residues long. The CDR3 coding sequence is TGTGCCAGCAGCACACTAGCGGGGACTTACAATGAGCAGTTCTTC. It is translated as CASSTLAGTYNEQFF.

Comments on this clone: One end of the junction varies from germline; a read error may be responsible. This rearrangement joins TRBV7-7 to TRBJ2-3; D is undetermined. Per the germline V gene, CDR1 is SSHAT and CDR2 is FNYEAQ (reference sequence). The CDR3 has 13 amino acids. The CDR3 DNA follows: TGTGCTAGCAGCTTAGGTTTAGGGGATACGCAGTATTTT. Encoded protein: CASSLGLGDTQYF.

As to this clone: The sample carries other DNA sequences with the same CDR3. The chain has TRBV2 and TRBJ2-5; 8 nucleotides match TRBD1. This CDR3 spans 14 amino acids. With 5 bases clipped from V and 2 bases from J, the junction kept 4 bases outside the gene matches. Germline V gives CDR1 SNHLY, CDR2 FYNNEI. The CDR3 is CASSSGQGQETQYF. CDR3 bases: TGTGCCAGCAGTTCCGGACAGGGTCAAGAGACCCAGTACTTC. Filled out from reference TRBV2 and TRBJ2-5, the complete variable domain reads EPEVTQTPSHQVTQMGQEVILRCVPISNHLYFYWYRQILGQKVEFLVSFYNNEISEKSEIFDDQFSVERPDGSNFTLKIRSTKLEDSAMYFCASSSGQGQETQYFGPGTRLLVL.

The DNA for the CDR3 is TGTGCCAGCAGTGAATATAGAGGAGATAATGAAAAACTGTTTTTT. Residues: CASSEYRGDNEKLFF. The genes are TRBV25-1 and TRBJ1-4; D not certain. The ends were cut back, 0 bases at V and 4 bases at J, with 9 bases in the middle. Germline-derived CDR1 and CDR2 are MGHDK and SYGVNS. The CDR3 consists of 15 residues.

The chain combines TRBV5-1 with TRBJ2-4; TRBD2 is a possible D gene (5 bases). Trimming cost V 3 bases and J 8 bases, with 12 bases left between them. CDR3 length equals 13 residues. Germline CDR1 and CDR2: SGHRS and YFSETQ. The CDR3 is CASSSRGGDIQYF. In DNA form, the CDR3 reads TGCGCCAGCAGCTCCCGGGGTGGAGACATTCAGTACTTC.